The TCR beta chain under discussion was sequenced for a study of cytomegalovirus exposure and HLA in healthy donors. Overall study findings and caveats: Overall, roughly 160 TCR beta chains were annotated as cytomegalovirus-associated. Rarity characterized most TCR sequences, yet some public TCRs appeared in many donors.

Details on this clone: Antigen unknown.

The germline CDR1 and CDR2 sequences are SGHVS and FQNEAQ. The V gene lost 3 bases and the J gene lost 6 bases, with 6 bases spanning the gap. The CDR3 runs to 12 residues. Clones were read by immunoSEQ multiplex PCR, and TCRdb kept only the in-frame ones, dropping some. The data show roughly 120,000 clones, with roughly nine tenths seen just once and approximately 4.5% held by the top ten. Material: PBMCs. The genes are TRBV7-8 and TRBJ1-5; D gene uncertain. This clonotype was obtained from a young man in good health and CMV-seropositive. The CDR3 sequence is CASSFQFQPQHF. DNA for the CDR3: TGTGCCAGCAGCTTTCAGTTTCAGCCCCAGCATTTT.